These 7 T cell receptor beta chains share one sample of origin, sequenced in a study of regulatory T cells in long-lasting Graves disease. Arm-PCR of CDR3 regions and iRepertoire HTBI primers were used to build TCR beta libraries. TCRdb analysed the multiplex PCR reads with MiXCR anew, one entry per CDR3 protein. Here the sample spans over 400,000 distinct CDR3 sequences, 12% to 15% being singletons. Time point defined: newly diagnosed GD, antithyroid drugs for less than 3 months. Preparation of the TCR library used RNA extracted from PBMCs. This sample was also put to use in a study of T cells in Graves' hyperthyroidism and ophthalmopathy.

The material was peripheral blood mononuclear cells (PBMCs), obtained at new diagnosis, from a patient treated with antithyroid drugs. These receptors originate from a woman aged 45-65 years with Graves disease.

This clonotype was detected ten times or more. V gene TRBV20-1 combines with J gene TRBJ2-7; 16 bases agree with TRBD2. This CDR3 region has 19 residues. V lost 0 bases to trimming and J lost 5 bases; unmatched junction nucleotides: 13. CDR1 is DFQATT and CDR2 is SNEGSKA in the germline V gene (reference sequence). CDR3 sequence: CSARDVTPGLAGGPNEQYF. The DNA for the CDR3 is TGCAGTGCTAGAGATGTAACCCCGGGACTAGCGGGAGGGCCCAACGAGCAGTACTTC.

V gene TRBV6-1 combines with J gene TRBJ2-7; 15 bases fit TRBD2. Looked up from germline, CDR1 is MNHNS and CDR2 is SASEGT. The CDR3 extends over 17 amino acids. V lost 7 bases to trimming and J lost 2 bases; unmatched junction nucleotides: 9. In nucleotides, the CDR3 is TGTGCCAGCAATCAAGGACTAGCGGGAGGGAGGACCTACGAGCAGTACTTC. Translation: CASNQGLAGGRTYEQYF.

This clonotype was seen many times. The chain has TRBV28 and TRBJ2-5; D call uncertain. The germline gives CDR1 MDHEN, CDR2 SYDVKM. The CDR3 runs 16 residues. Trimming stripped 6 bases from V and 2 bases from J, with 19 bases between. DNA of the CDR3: TGTGCCAGCAGGCCGAGTGCCCGGGTGGCTCAAGAGACCCAGTACTTC. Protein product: CASRPSARVAQETQYF.

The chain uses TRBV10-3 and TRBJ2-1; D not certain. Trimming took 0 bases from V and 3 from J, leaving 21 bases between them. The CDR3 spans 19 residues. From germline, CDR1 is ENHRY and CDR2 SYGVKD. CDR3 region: CAISESWAPLSADYNEQFF. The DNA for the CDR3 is TGTGCCATCAGTGAGTCCTGGGCTCCTTTATCAGCAGACTACAATGAGCAGTTCTTC.

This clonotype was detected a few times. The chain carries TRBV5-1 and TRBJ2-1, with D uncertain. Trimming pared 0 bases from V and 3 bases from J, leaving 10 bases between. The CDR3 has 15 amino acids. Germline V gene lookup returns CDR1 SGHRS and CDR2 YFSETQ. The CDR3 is CASSLENYVYNEQFF. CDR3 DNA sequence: TGCGCCAGCAGCTTGGAGAACTACGTCTACAATGAGCAGTTCTTC.

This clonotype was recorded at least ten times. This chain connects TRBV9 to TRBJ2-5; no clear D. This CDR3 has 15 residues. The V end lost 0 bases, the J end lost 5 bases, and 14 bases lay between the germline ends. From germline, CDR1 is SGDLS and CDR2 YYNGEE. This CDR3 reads CASSVGQGYLETQYF. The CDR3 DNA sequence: TGTGCCAGCAGCGTAGGCCAAGGTTATTTGGAGACCCAGTACTTC.

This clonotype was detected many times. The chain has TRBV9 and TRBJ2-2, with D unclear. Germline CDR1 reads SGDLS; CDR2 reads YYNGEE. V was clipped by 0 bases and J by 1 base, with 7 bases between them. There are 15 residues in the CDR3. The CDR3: CASSVDIGNTGELFF. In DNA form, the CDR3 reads TGTGCCAGCAGCGTAGATATAGGGAACACCGGGGAGCTGTTTTTT.